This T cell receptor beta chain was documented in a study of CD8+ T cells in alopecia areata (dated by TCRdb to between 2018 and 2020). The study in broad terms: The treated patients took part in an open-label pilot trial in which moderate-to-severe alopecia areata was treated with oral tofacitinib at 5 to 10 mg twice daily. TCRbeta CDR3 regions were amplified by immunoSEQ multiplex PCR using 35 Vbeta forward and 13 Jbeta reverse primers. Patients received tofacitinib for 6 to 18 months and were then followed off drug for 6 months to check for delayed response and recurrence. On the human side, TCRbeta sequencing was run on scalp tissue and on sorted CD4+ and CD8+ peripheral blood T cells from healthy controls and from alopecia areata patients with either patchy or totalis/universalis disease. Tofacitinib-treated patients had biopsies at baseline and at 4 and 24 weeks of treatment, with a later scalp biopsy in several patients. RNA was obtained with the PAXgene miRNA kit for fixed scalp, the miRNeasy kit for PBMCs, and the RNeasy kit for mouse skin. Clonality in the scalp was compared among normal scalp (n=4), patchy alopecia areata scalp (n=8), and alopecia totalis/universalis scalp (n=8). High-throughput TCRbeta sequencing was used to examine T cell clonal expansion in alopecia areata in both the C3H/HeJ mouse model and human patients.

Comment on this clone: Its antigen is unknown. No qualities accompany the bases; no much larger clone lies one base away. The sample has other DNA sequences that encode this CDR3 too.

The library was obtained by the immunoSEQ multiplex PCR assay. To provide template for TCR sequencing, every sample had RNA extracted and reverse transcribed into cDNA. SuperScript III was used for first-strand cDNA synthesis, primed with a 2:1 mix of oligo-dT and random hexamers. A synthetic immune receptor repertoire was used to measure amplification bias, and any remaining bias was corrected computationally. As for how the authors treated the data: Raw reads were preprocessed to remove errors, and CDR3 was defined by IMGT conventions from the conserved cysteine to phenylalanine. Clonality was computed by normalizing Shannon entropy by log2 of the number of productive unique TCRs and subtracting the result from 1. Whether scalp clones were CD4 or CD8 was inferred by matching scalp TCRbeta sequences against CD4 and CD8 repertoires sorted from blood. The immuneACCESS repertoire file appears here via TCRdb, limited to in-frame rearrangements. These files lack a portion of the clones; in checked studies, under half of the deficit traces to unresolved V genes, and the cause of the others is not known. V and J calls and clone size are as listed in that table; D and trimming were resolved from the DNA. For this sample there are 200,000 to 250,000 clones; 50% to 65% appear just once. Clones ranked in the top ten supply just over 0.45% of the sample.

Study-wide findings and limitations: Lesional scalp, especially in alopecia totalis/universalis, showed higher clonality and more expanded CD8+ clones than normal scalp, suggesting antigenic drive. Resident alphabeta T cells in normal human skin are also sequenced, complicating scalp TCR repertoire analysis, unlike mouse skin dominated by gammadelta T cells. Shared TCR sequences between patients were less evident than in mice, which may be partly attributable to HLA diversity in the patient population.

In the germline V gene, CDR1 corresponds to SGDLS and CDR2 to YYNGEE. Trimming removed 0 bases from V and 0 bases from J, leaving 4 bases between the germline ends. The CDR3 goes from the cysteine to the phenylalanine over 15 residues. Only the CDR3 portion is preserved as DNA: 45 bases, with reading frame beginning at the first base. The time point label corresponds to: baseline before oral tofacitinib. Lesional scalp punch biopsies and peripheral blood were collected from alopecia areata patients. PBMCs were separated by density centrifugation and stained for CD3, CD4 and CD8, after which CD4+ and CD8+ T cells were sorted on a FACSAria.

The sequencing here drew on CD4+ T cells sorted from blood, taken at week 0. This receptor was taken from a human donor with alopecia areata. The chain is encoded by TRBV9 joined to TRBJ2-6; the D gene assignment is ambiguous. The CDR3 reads CASSVVPSGANVLTF. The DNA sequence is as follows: TGTGCCAGCAGCGTAGTCCCCTCTGGGGCCAACGTCCTGACTTTC.